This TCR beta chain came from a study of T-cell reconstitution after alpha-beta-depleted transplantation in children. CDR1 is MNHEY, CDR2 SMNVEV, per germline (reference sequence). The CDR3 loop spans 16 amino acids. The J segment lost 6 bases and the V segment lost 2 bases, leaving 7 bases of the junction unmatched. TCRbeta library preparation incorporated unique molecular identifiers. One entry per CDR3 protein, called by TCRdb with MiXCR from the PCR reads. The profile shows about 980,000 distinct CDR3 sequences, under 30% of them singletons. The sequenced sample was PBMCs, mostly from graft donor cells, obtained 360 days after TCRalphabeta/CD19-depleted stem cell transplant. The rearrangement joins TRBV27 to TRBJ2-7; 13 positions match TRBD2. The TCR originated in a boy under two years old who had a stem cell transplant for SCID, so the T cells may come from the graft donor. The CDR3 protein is CASSLGLGLAGAEQYF. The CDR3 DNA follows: TGTGCCAGCAGTTTAGGATTAGGACTAGCGGGGGCCGAGCAGTACTTC.